In this sample, the clone carrying this T cell receptor beta chain turned up many times. Its antigen is not identified. This record belongs to a study of T-cell reconstitution after alpha-beta-depleted transplantation in children. During its preparation, the TCRbeta library received unique molecular identifiers. MiXCR was run by TCRdb on the PCR reads, yielding one entry per CDR3 protein. The sample holds 150,000 to 200,000 distinct CDR3 sequences; 11% are singletons and the top ten take approximately 13%. Study observations and caveats: Surviving recipient T cells and intrathymic progenitors accounted for some patients' high TCRbeta diversity at day 60. T-cell counts and diversity at one year following transplant were attributed mainly to newly produced T cells.

The germline V gene has CDR1 MRHNA and CDR2 SNTAGT. V lost 9 bases, J lost 0 bases, and 6 bases stayed unmatched. This CDR3 has 15 amino acids. The sequences come from PBMCs, collected before TCRalphabeta/CD19-depleted stem cell transplant. The clonotype comes from a boy aged 2 to 10 with acute myeloid leukemia, due to receive a stem cell transplant. The rearrangement joins TRBV6-4 to TRBJ2-3; TRBD2 agrees at 10 bases. The CDR3 sequence: CASDSTSGSTDTQYF. For the CDR3, the DNA is TGTGCCAGTGACTCGACTAGCGGGAGCACAGATACGCAGTATTTT.